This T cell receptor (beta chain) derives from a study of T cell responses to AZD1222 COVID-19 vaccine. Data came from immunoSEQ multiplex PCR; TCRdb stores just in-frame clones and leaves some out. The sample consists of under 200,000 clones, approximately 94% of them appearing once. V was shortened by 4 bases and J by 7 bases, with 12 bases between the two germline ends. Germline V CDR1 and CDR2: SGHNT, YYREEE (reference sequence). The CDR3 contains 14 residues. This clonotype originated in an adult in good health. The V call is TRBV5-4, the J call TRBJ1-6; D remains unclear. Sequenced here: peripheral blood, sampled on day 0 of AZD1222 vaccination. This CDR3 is CASSTPGSNSPLHF. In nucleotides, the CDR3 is TGTGCCAGCAGCACACCGGGGTCAAATTCACCCCTCCACTTT.